The entry below gives a single T cell receptor (beta chain) sequence along with its context. Its binding antigen is unknown. It has no much larger one-base neighbor in the sample; base qualities were not kept. This entry belongs to a study of blood T cells in healthy people across ages (dated by TCRdb to 2013 to 2016). Concerning the study at large: In model experiments, template switching captured roughly one uniquely barcoded TCR beta cDNA molecule for every two T cells. Age-related changes in TCR beta repertoire diversity were measured in the study by deep sequencing normalized with unique cDNA molecular identifiers. Four age groups were formed from the donors: young (average approximately 15 years), middle-aged (around 40), aged (approximately 60) and long-lived (roughly 88). Two additional independent replicas of 1 million unique cDNA reads from the same blood draw were analyzed for two donors (one aged 18 to 30 and one aged 80 or older).

The study at large found these results: Conclusive comparison of naive and antigen-experienced compartments was prevented by the profiling of bulk unsorted PBMCs. As age increased, observed TCR beta diversity per million T cells dropped in a roughly linear way, and a significant reduction was already evident by age about 40. The long-lived group showed more naive CD4+ T cells, fewer expanded clones and increased TCR diversity than the aged group, suggesting age selection. A strong correlation was found between observed TCR beta diversity and the percentage of naive T cells measured by flow cytometry. Donor CMV infection status was unknown, potentially confounding age-related changes in expanded clonotypes. Estimates of total diversity from one million sequenced T cells were regarded as lower bounds and underestimates.

CDR1 and CDR2, looked up from the germline V gene, are SNHLY and FYNNEI. Spanning cysteine to phenylalanine, the CDR3 consists of 12 amino acids. The only DNA kept is the CDR3, 36 bases in frame from the first base. Trimming takes 6 bases from V and 5 bases from J, and the germline ends sit 9 bases apart. Systemically healthy Caucasian individuals from Russia, some 36 in total and aged roughly 6 to 95 years, were included as donors. Around 10 milliliters of peripheral blood were collected from each donor into EDTA-treated Vacutainer tubes. PBMCs were isolated by Ficoll-Paque density-gradient centrifugation, with at least 6.5 million obtained per sample. Trizol reagent was used to extract total RNA from PBMCs, with at least 6 micrograms per sample. Naive CD45RAhigh/CD27high T cell percentages were measured by flow cytometry on a PBMC aliquot from every donor. The method behind the library was 5' RACE. Sequenced using an Illumina HiSeq 2500. A second PCR of roughly 7 to 11 cycles was performed with a sample-barcoded 5' primer and a J-beta primer mix. Each TCR beta cDNA molecule received a unique molecular identifier from a template-switch 5' adaptor carrying 12 random nucleotides. Each sample yielded at least 3 million CDR3-containing paired-end reads. First-strand cDNA synthesis was performed from all RNA using the Mint cDNA synthesis kit, with priming by a TRBC-specific oligonucleotide. Following uracil-DNA glycosylase treatment, a first 18-cycle PCR with universal primers M1SS and BC2_uni_R was performed on all cDNA. From the authors' description of their analysis: Each sample was normalized by randomly selecting 1 million high-quality reads, each carrying a distinct molecular identifier. Reads sharing molecular identifiers were discarded rather than binned into consensus sequences. CDR3 identification, clonotype clustering and error correction used MiTCR with a Q25 quality threshold and the strictest error-elimination algorithm. A nonparametric unseen species model using Euler transformation provided a lower-bound estimate of total TCR beta diversity. TCRdb applied fastp at Q25 and MiXCR to the public reads, then kept only in-frame beta chains. One record per CDR3 amino acid sequence lists the most common genes and DNA. These V and J calls are TCRdb output, not the study's own analysis. This sample gives a few hundred thousand distinct CDR3 sequences in total; about 28% of them show up just once. The biggest ten clones account for 3.6% of the sample.

These data were also filed under a second study, of T cells of mothers and their children. The second investigation adds: Nine systemically healthy Caucasian individuals, comprising three mothers and their six children, were included as donors. cDNA synthesis used all of the extracted RNA, with around 1.4 ug of RNA in each 15 ul reaction. Sample barcodes and 2-4 random nucleotides were added via the M1S primer in the second PCR. Over 8 million TCR beta CDR3 reads came from each mother, compared with around 3 million reads from each child. In both related and unrelated pairs, thymic selection shapes the output of TCR recombination in a similar way, with inherited differences having only a minor effect. Normalized repertoire overlap was always found to be slightly, but never significantly, higher in related mother-child pairs than in unrelated mother-child pairs. No persistent microchimeric T cell clones were detected, at a sensitivity of roughly 99 clones per million clonotypes. The study used deep NGS to compare TCR beta repertoires of mothers and children, seeking features distinguishing related mother-child pairs from unrelated individuals. The mean age was 40 +/- 4 years for the mothers and around 10 +/- 4 years for the children. After adapters were ligated using NEBNext reagents, the libraries underwent 100+100 nt paired-end sequencing on an Illumina HiSeq 2000. To avoid cross-contamination, the mother libraries and the child libraries were prepared a month apart and sequenced in separate runs. Each donor had between roughly 450,000 and 2,300,000 distinct TCR beta clonotypes identified. Naive TCR beta clonotypes were estimated from low-frequency clonotypes matched to each donor's FACS-determined naive share, without sorting.

The sequence is built from TRBV2 and TRBJ2-3; 5 matching bases give a weak D call of TRBD2. The material sequenced was blood. This clonotype originated in a boy aged 2 to 10 in good health. The DNA reads as follows: TGTGCCAGCAGCGAACTAGGAGATACGCAGTATTTT. This translates into CASSELGDTQYF.